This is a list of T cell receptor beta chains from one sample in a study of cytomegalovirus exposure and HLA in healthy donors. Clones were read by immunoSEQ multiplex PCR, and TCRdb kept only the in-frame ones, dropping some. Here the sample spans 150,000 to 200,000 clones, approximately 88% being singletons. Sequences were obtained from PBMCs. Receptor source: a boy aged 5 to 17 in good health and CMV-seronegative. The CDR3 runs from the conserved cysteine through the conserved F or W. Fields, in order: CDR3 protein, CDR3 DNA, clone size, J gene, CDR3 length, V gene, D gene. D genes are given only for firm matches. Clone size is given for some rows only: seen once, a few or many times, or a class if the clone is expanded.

CASSGGTAAYEQYF	TGTGCCAGCTCAGGGGGGACAGCCGCCTACGAGCAGTACTTC	.	TRBJ2-7	14	TRBV9	.
CASSYSAQAYQPQHF	TGTGCCAGCAGCTACTCGGCGCAGGCCTATCAGCCCCAGCATTTT	.	TRBJ1-5	15	TRBV6-6	.
CASSIDPGLAGNEQFF	TGTGCCAGTAGTATAGACCCCGGACTAGCGGGTAATGAGCAGTTCTTC	.	TRBJ2-1	16	TRBV19	TRBD2
CASSMNTEAFF	TGTGCCAGCAGCATGAACACTGAAGCTTTCTTT	once	TRBJ1-1	11	TRBV25-1	.
CASSFSHRDPNTEAFF	TGTGCCAGCAGCTTTTCGCACAGGGATCCGAACACTGAAGCTTTCTTT	.	TRBJ1-1	16	TRBV11-1	.
CASSIERALMAGYTF	TGTGCCAGTAGTATAGAGAGGGCCTTAATGGCTGGCTACACCTTC	.	TRBJ1-2	15	TRBV19	.
CASREQTGIGEQYF	TGTGCCAGCAGAGAACAAACAGGGATCGGCGAGCAGTACTTC	.	TRBJ2-7	14	TRBV6-5	.
CASSERGEQFF	TGTGCCAGCAGTGAAAGGGGTGAGCAGTTCTTC	once	TRBJ2-1	11	TRBV6-1	.
CASSEIGSGTYNEQFF	TGTGCCAGCAGTGAAATAGGTAGCGGGACCTACAATGAGCAGTTCTTC	.	TRBJ2-1	16	TRBV25-1	TRBD2
CASRDRGLWDTQYF	TGTGCCAGTAGGGACAGGGGGCTATGGGATACGCAGTATTTT	.	TRBJ2-3	14	TRBV19	TRBD1
CASSPDGGTGYNSPLHF	TGTGCCAGCAGCCCCGACGGGGGGACAGGGTATAATTCACCCCTCCACTTT	.	TRBJ1-6	17	TRBV9	TRBD1
CAWTSGSINEQFF	TGTGCCTGGACTAGCGGGAGTATCAATGAGCAGTTCTTC	.	TRBJ2-1	13	TRBV30	TRBD2
CASSETGNSGNTIYF	TGTGCCAGCAGCGAAACAGGCAACTCTGGAAACACCATATATTTT	once	TRBJ1-3	15	TRBV9	.
CASKQGTQETQYF	TGTGCCAGCAAGCAGGGAACCCAAGAGACCCAGTACTTC	.	TRBJ2-5	13	TRBV2	.
CASSVSSLAVSYNEQFF	TGTGCCAGTAGTGTCTCGTCCTTAGCGGTTTCATACAATGAGCAGTTCTTC	.	TRBJ2-1	17	TRBV19	.
CASSLRRGNTGELFF	TGCGCCAGCAGCTTGAGGAGGGGGAACACCGGGGAGCTGTTTTTT	.	TRBJ2-2	15	TRBV5-1	.
CASSERVNYGYTF	TGTGCCAGCAGTGAGCGGGTTAACTATGGCTACACCTTC	.	TRBJ1-2	13	TRBV2	.
CASSYGGIGMNTEAFF	TGTGCCAGCAGTTACGGGGGGATTGGGATGAACACTGAAGCTTTCTTT	few	TRBJ1-1	16	TRBV6-6	.
CSASQGGVYIGELFF	TGCAGCGCTAGTCAGGGGGGTGTTTATATCGGGGAGCTGTTTTTT	.	TRBJ2-2	15	TRBV29-1	.
CASSEGTGLNTEAFF	TGTGCCAGCAGTGAAGGGACAGGCCTTAACACTGAAGCTTTCTTT	.	TRBJ1-1	15	TRBV2	TRBD1
CASSFGVTYEQYF	TGCGCCAGCAGCTTCGGGGTAACCTACGAGCAGTACTTC	.	TRBJ2-7	13	TRBV5-1	.
CASSEAGRDTQYF	TGCGCCAGCAGTGAGGCAGGGCGGGATACGCAGTATTTT	.	TRBJ2-3	13	TRBV10-1	.
CASSRRAQETQYF	TGTGCCAGCAGCCGGCGGGCCCAAGAGACCCAGTACTTC	.	TRBJ2-5	13	TRBV27	.
CASSARTGENEAFF	TGTGCCAGCAGCGCCCGGACAGGGGAAAATGAAGCTTTCTTT	.	TRBJ1-1	14	TRBV9	TRBD1
CATSRDLREYGYTF	TGTGCCACCAGCAGAGACTTAAGAGAATATGGCTACACCTTC	.	TRBJ1-2	14	TRBV15	.
CSVRQGASYEQYF	TGCAGCGTCCGACAGGGGGCCTCCTACGAGCAGTACTTC	few	TRBJ2-7	13	TRBV29-1	TRBD1
CASSLAGARFEAFF	TGTGCCAGCAGCTTGGCAGGGGCCCGGTTTGAAGCTTTCTTT	.	TRBJ1-1	14	TRBV5-4	.
CAIGQLNSPLHF	TGTGCCATCGGACAGCTAAATTCACCCCTCCACTTT	.	TRBJ1-6	12	TRBV10-3	.
CASSEIGAAEAFF	TGTGCCAGCAGTGAAATAGGGGCGGCTGAAGCTTTCTTT	few	TRBJ1-1	13	TRBV25-1	.
CAISTPTEVTEAFF	TGTGCCATCAGTACACCCACCGAGGTCACTGAAGCTTTCTTT	.	TRBJ1-1	14	TRBV10-3	.
CASSLGGRETQYF	TGTGCCAGCAGCTTAGGGGGCCGAGAGACCCAGTACTTC	.	TRBJ2-5	13	TRBV13	.
CAWETGGSWEQYF	TGTGCCTGGGAGACAGGGGGCTCGTGGGAGCAGTACTTC	.	TRBJ2-7	13	TRBV30	TRBD1
CASSFEGLAGGPGQTQYF	TGTGCCAGCAGTTTTGAGGGTCTAGCGGGAGGGCCGGGTCAGACCCAGTACTTC	.	TRBJ2-5	18	TRBV27	TRBD2
CASSRPGETQYF	TGTGCCAGCAGTAGGCCGGGGGAGACCCAGTACTTC	.	TRBJ2-5	12	TRBV6-6	.